This T cell receptor beta chain emerged from a study of cytomegalovirus exposure and HLA in healthy donors. Study-wide results and caveats: The number of N-insertions in an Asian-associated ancestry cluster was reportedly below the 666-donor mean in a later analysis. Most of the TCR beta V segments (in an earlier analysis) were productive either about 87% or about 30% of the time. Relative to equally common others, HLA-associated TCR beta chains showed greater clonal expansion in a later analysis.

The PCR was carried out with 60 Vbeta primers and 13 Jbeta primers. Generated by immunoSEQ multiplex PCR, the TCRdb table keeps only in-frame clones and is missing some. This sample carries roughly 200,000 clones, 70% to 80% of them seen once, and the ten largest clones take about 2.9%. Concerning this clone itself: Its antigen is undetermined.

The V gene's germline CDR1 is MNHEY and CDR2 SMNVEV (reference sequence). The CDR3 contains 12 residues. Trimming stripped 5 bases from V and 0 bases from J, with 3 bases between. Every donor was a healthy person donating bone marrow. The sample taken for sequencing was PBMCs. This chain uses TRBV27 with TRBJ2-3; D remains unclear. This clonotype was obtained from a male donor in good health and CMV-seronegative. The CDR3 nucleotides are TGTGCCAGCAGTCTCAGCACAGATACGCAGTATTTT. This gives the protein CASSLSTDTQYF.